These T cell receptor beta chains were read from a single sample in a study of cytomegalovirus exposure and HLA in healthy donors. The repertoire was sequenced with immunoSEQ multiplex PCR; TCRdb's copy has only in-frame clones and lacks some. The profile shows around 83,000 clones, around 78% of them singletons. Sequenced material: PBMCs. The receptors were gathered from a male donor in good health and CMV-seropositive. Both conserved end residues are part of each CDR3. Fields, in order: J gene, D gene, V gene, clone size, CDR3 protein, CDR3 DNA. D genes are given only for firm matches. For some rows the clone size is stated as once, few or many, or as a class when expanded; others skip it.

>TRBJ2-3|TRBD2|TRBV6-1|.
CASSVPRGGTDTQYF
TGTGCCAGCAGTGTCCCTCGGGGGGGCACAGATACGCAGTATTTT
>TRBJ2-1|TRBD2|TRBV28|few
CASSPPGLASNEQFF
TGTGCCAGCTCCCCCCCCGGACTAGCGTCCAATGAGCAGTTCTTC
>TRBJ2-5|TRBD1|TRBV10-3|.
CAISEGQGRQETQYF
TGTGCCATCAGTGAAGGACAGGGCAGGCAAGAGACCCAGTACTTC
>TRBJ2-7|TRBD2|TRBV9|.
CASSVDGSGSNYEQYF
TGTGCCAGCAGCGTAGATGGTAGCGGGAGTAACTACGAGCAGTACTTC
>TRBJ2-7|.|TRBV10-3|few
CAISIQGFEQYF
TGTGCCATCAGTATTCAGGGGTTCGAGCAGTACTTC
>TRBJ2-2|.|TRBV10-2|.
CASSESWTGSGELFF
TGCGCCAGCAGTGAATCATGGACGGGGTCCGGGGAGCTGTTTTTT
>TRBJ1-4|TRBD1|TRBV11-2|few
CASSLVPGTGWGIEKLFF
TGTGCCAGCAGCTTAGTCCCCGGGACAGGGTGGGGAATTGAAAAACTGTTTTTT
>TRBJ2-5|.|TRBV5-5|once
CASSLSLPGETQYF
TGTGCCAGCAGCTTGAGCCTACCGGGGGAGACCCAGTACTTC
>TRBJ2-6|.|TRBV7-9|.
CATQKTGTGANVLTF
TGTGCCACCCAGAAAACAGGGACTGGGGCCAACGTCCTGACTTTC
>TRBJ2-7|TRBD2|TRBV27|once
CASSSSGSHEQYF
TGTGCCAGCAGCTCTAGCGGGAGCCACGAGCAGTACTTC
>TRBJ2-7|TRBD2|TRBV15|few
CATSRASGRTSYEQYF
TGTGCCACCAGCAGAGCTAGCGGGCGAACCTCCTACGAGCAGTACTTC
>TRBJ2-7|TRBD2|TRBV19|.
CASSYSGGHLYEQYF
TGTGCCAGTTCTTATAGCGGGGGGCATCTTTACGAGCAGTACTTC
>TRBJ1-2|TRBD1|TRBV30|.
CAWSVSDRGLYGYTF
TGTGCCTGGAGTGTTTCCGACAGGGGCCTCTATGGCTACACCTTC
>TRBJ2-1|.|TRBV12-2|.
CASRLGAERGGLSSEQFF
TGTGCAAGTCGCTTAGGGGCTGAGCGGGGGGGCCTCTCCAGTGAGCAGTTCTTC
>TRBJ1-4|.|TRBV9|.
CASSVGGLGGLAEKLFF
TGTGCCAGCAGCGTAGGTGGCCTAGGAGGGCTGGCTGAAAAACTGTTTTTT
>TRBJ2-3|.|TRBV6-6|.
CASSYGILTGDTQYF
TGTGCCAGCAGTTACGGGATACTTACAGGGGATACGCAGTATTTT
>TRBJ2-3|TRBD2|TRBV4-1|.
CASSQVRTSNPTDTQYF
TGCGCCAGCAGCCAGGTTAGGACTAGCAACCCCACAGATACGCAGTATTTT
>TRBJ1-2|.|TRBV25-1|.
CATTARDYNGYTF
TGTGCCACCACGGCCAGGGATTATAATGGCTACACCTTC
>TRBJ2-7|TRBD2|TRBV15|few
CATSRDRAFGTSGDYEQYF
TGTGCCACCAGCAGAGACCGGGCTTTTGGGACTAGCGGGGACTACGAGCAGTACTTC
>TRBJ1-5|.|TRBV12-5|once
CASGLVQCGSLSLNSNQPQHF
TGTGCTAGTGGTTTGGTACAATGTGGCTCACTTAGCTTAAATAGCAATCAGCCCCAGCATTTT
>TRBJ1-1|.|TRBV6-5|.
CASRGRTAMSEAFF
TGTGCCAGCAGGGGAAGGACAGCAATGTCTGAAGCTTTCTTT
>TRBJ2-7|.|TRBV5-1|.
CASSLAEGYEQYF
TGCGCCAGCAGCTTGGCCGAGGGCTACGAGCAGTACTTC